Presented here are 10 T cell receptor beta chains from one specimen sequenced in a study of shared clonotypes between healthy human individuals. Only in-frame clones appear in the TCRdb table, and some are missing; sequencing was by immunoSEQ multiplex PCR. The sample shows about 2 million clones, 95% of them seen only once. Sequenced sample: naive CD4+ T cells sorted from blood. Subset specified: CD45RA+ positively selected. The source of these receptors is a man aged 18-30 years in good health.

The rearrangement links TRBV2 to TRBJ1-5, with TRBD1 as a possible D gene (5 bases). V was trimmed by 6 bases and J by 6 bases, leaving 18 bases between them. The CDR3 is 15 residues long. Germline V gene sequence: CDR1 SNHLY, CDR2 FYNNEI. The chain's CDR3 is CASRGTEAAGQPQHF. The CDR3 bases are TGTGCCAGCAGGGGGACTGAAGCTGCTGGTCAGCCCCAGCATTTT.

The chain joins TRBV6-6 to TRBJ1-6, with no clear D. Germline CDR1 MNHNY, CDR2 SVGAGI (reference sequence). Trimming took off 6 bases at V and 9 bases at J, with 12 bases between the two ends. The CDR3 totals 13 residues. Written as DNA, the CDR3 is TGTGCCAGCAGCCGTGCGGTTCGTTCACCCCTCCACTTT. Its translation: CASSRAVRSPLHF.

The rearrangement joins TRBV5-4 to TRBJ1-3; D is uncertain. The CDR3 loop spans 15 amino acids. The V and J ends lost 4 bases and 0 bases respectively, with 11 bases between them. CDR1 and CDR2 (germline): SGHNT, YYREEE (reference sequence). The CDR3 region is CASSPDGYSGNTIYF. CDR3 sequence (DNA): TGTGCCAGCAGCCCCGACGGATACTCTGGAAACACCATATATTTT.

The V call is TRBV30, the J call TRBJ2-6, with D possibly matching TRBD1 (5 bases). The CDR3 is 14 amino acids. With 3 bases removed from V and 0 bases from J, the gap between germline ends came to 6 bases. The germline CDR1 and CDR2 sequences are GTSNPN and SVGIG (reference sequence). CDR3 DNA: TGTGCCTGGAGCAGGGTCTCTGGGGCCAACGTCCTGACTTTC. Protein sequence: CAWSRVSGANVLTF.

The chain combines TRBV13 with TRBJ1-1; maybe TRBD1 (6 bases). In germline, CDR1 is PRHDT, CDR2 FYEKMQ (reference sequence). The CDR3 extends over 13 amino acids. V shed 6 bases and J shed 8 bases, with 16 bases lying between them. The CDR3 loop reads CASRGTGSGEAFF. For the CDR3, the DNA is TGTGCCAGCAGAGGCACAGGGAGCGGAGAAGCTTTCTTT.

V usage is TRBV6-4 and J usage is TRBJ1-6; 11 bases align to TRBD1. The V and J ends lost 4 bases and 11 bases, in that order; junction bases with no gene match: 4. The CDR3 length is 14 residues. Per the germline V gene, CDR1 is MRHNA and CDR2 is SNTAGT. The CDR3 DNA reads TGTGCCAGCAGTGGGACAGGGGGCTTTACACCCCTCCACTTT. Translation gives CASSGTGGFTPLHF.

This clone showed up just a few times. The chain uses TRBV30 and TRBJ1-1, with 8 bases that match TRBD1. V shed 5 bases and J 3 bases; nucleotides not matched to a gene: 8. In germline, CDR1 is GTSNPN, CDR2 SVGIG (reference sequence). This CDR3 has 14 amino acids. CDR3 loop: CAWDRTGRDTEAFF. CDR3 sequence (DNA): TGTGCCTGGGACAGGACAGGGAGGGACACTGAAGCTTTCTTT.

V gene TRBV7-9 combines with J gene TRBJ2-1, with a tentative D call TRBD1 (6 bases). V lost 3 bases and J 10 bases, leaving 16 bases between the germline ends. The CDR3 consists of 14 residues. The V gene's germline CDR1 is SEHNR and CDR2 FQNEAQ (reference sequence). CDR3 residues: CASSLDSPVREQFF. The DNA for the CDR3 is TGTGCCAGCAGCTTGGACAGTCCCGTTCGGGAGCAGTTCTTC.

CDR3 coding DNA: TGTGCCAGCAGCTTGGGCGGGGGCAGGGGTGAGACCCAGTACTTC. Translated: CASSLGGGRGETQYF. The genes are TRBV5-6 and TRBJ2-5; tentatively, D is TRBD2 (7 bases). The CDR3 loop spans 15 amino acids. V was trimmed by 0 bases and J by 5 bases, leaving 14 bases between them. Germline V gene sequence: CDR1 SGHDT, CDR2 YYEEEE.

The chain joins TRBV9 to TRBJ2-3, with D maybe TRBD2 (5 bases). The CDR3 runs to 16 residues. The V end lost 4 bases, the J end lost 4 bases, and 19 bases lay between the germline ends. CDR1 SGDLS and CDR2 YYNGEE come from the germline V gene. CDR3: CASSTEGTLDADTQYF. The DNA for the CDR3 is TGTGCCAGCAGCACAGAGGGCACGCTAGACGCAGATACGCAGTATTTT.